The sequence of this T cell receptor (beta chain) was determined in a study of blood T cells in healthy people across ages. General study findings and limits: TCR beta diversity tracked closely with naive T cell percentage.

Using a J-beta primer mix together with a sample-barcoded 5' primer, a second PCR was run for roughly 7 to 11 cycles. Every cDNA was tagged by a template-switch adaptor with 12 random nucleotides. In TCRdb, the 5' RACE reads were re-called with MiXCR into one record per CDR3 protein. This sample has 1.8 million or so distinct CDR3 sequences, with about 39% found just once. The V segment lost 2 bases and the J segment 3 bases; nucleotides outside the gene matches: 4. The CDR3 sequence is 15 residues long. Germline V gene lookup returns CDR1 SGHVS and CDR2 FQNEAQ. This clonotype was detected a few times. Its cognate antigen is unknown.

The V gene is TRBV7-8, the J gene TRBJ1-5, with 7 nucleotides matching TRBD1. The sequence was collected from a human donor in good health. Specimen: blood. CDR3 residues: CASSLQGELNQPQHF. DNA of the CDR3: TGTGCCAGCAGCTTACAGGGGGAACTCAATCAGCCCCAGCATTTT.